What follows describes a single T cell receptor (beta chain). Sequenced by immunoSEQ multiplex PCR; TCRdb stores in-frame clones only, minus some. The profile shows roughly 58,000 clones, 54% of them singletons. The germline gives CDR1 KGHSH, CDR2 LQKENI. The CDR3 totals 14 residues. Trimming left V 2 bases short and J 1 base short, with 8 bases between. The sample is drawn from a study of cytotoxic CD8 clonotypes in ibrutinib-treated CLL. This clonotype was obtained from a human donor with chronic lymphocytic leukemia. The chain uses TRBV18 and TRBJ1-1; no reliable D call. Sequences were derived from PBMCs, sampled at disease progression, from a patient treated with ibrutinib. The CDR3 region is CASSPARGNTEAFF. The DNA for the CDR3 is TGTGCCAGCTCACCAGCCCGGGGGAACACTGAAGCTTTCTTT.